These 27 T cell receptor beta chains came from one sample sequenced in a study of blood T cell repertoires in COVID-19. Produced via immunoSEQ multiplex PCR; TCRdb's table is partial and in-frame only. The profile shows 150,000 to 200,000 clones, 84% of them singletons. Sequencing input: peripheral blood. The receptors here all came from a human donor in a cohort sampled during active COVID-19.

The chain combines TRBV15 with TRBJ1-1; perhaps TRBD1 as D (5 bases). CDR1 LNHNV and CDR2 YYDKDF come from the germline V gene (reference sequence). Between the trimmed V and J ends, which lost 0 bases and 0 bases, there was a span of 8 bases. This CDR3 is 15 amino acids long. The CDR3 region has the DNA TGTGCCACCAGCAGAGATAGGGGAATGAACACTGAAGCTTTCTTT. It is translated as CATSRDRGMNTEAFF.

The chain carries TRBV10-3 and TRBJ2-2; D is unresolved. V was trimmed by 2 bases and J by 0 bases, leaving 10 bases between them. Looked up from germline, CDR1 is ENHRY and CDR2 is SYGVKD. The CDR3 spans 16 residues. The CDR3 protein is CAISEQVQSNTGELFF. DNA for the CDR3: TGTGCCATCAGTGAGCAGGTCCAATCGAACACCGGGGAGCTGTTTTTT.

V usage is TRBV12-5 and J usage is TRBJ1-5; maybe TRBD1 (5 bases). Germline CDR1 and CDR2: LGHNT and FRNRAP. Trimming took 0 bases from V and 5 from J, leaving 14 bases between them. There are 16 residues in the CDR3. CDR3 coding DNA: TGTGCTAGTGGTTTGGTACTTGACAGCTGGGATCAGCCCCAGCATTTT. This translates into CASGLVLDSWDQPQHF.

The sample holds a few counts of this clone. The chain uses TRBV29-1 and TRBJ1-5; 8 bases fit TRBD1. Per the germline V gene, CDR1 is SQVTM and CDR2 is ANQGSEA. The CDR3 is 13 amino acids. Trimming removed 7 bases from V and 4 bases from J; junction bases left unmatched: 6. The CDR3 nucleotides read TGCAGCGCAGGGGGCGGTGGAAATCAGCCCCAGCATTTT. This sequence encodes CSAGGGGNQPQHF.

The chain joins TRBV5-6 to TRBJ2-7; D may be TRBD2 (5 bases). Trimming cost V 3 bases and J 2 bases, with 15 bases left between them. The CDR3 loop spans 15 amino acids. Germline assignment: CDR1 SGHDT and CDR2 YYEEEE. CDR3 bases: TGTGCCAGCAGCTCGCTACCCCTCGGGACCTACGAGCAGTACTTC. Protein: CASSSLPLGTYEQYF.

The V call is TRBV5-5, the J call TRBJ2-3; 10 bases map to TRBD1. Germline V gene data show CDR1 as SGHKS and CDR2 as YYEKEE (reference sequence). V lost 2 bases, J lost 4 bases, and 4 bases stayed unmatched. This CDR3 contains 15 residues. The CDR3 is CASSLGTGVPDTQYF. CDR3 coding DNA: TGTGCCAGCAGCTTAGGGACAGGGGTGCCAGATACGCAGTATTTT.

The chain uses TRBV5-1 and TRBJ2-3; tentative D call: TRBD2 (5 bases). V was trimmed by 2 bases and J by 1 base, leaving 11 bases between them. Germline CDR1 is SGHRS and CDR2 is YFSETQ. The CDR3 consists of 15 residues. The CDR3 here is CASSLAVSGTDTQYF. The CDR3 DNA follows: TGCGCCAGCAGCTTAGCGGTCTCCGGCACAGATACGCAGTATTTT.

The V and J genes are TRBV25-1 and TRBJ2-5, with D maybe TRBD2 (5 bases). Germline V CDR1 and CDR2: MGHDK, SYGVNS. The CDR3 consists of 14 residues. V gave up 3 bases and J gave up 5 bases, with 13 bases separating them. This CDR3 reads CASSEFLGAETQYF. The CDR3 DNA follows: TGTGCCAGCAGTGAGTTTTTGGGAGCGGAGACCCAGTACTTC.

The V call is TRBV3-1 (or the pseudogene TRBV3-2), the J call TRBJ2-2, with TRBD2 matching 7 bases. Germline V gene sequence: CDR1 LGHDT, CDR2 YNNKEL (reference sequence). The V and J ends lost 5 bases and 1 base, in that order; junction bases with no gene match: 7. The CDR3 runs to 16 residues. CDR3 sequence: CASSSGGVVNTGELFF. CDR3 DNA sequence: TGTGCCAGCAGCAGTGGGGGGGTGGTGAACACCGGGGAGCTGTTTTTT.

The sample holds one count of this clone. This CDR3 reads CASSSGLAAGELFF. CDR3 nucleotides: TGTGCCAGCAGCTCGGGACTAGCCGCCGGGGAGCTGTTTTTT. The chain joins TRBV13 to TRBJ2-2, with 9 positions matching TRBD2. The CDR3 has 14 residues. Losses at the gene ends were 4 bases for V and 6 bases for J; bases not matched to a gene: 3. CDR1 PRHDT and CDR2 FYEKMQ come from the germline V gene (reference sequence).

This clone was observed once. The rearrangement joins TRBV5-1 to TRBJ2-7, with TRBD1 matching 8 bases. Trimming removed 0 bases from V and 7 bases from J; junction bases left unmatched: 6. The CDR3 has 14 residues. Germline-derived CDR1 and CDR2 are SGHRS and YFSETQ. The CDR3, as DNA: TGCGCCAGCAGCTTGGTCCAGGGGGCGGGTGAGCAGTACTTC. This codes for CASSLVQGAGEQYF.

V is TRBV10-2 and J is TRBJ1-2; weak D call: TRBD1 (6 bases). Trimming removed 3 bases at V and 5 bases at J, with 16 bases between. The CDR3 extends over 15 amino acids. Per the germline V gene, CDR1 is WSHSY and CDR2 is SAAADI. Written as DNA, the CDR3 is TGCGCCAGCAGTGAAGGGACATCGGGCCTTTATGGCTACACCTTC. Its translation is CASSEGTSGLYGYTF.

The chain carries TRBV6-5 and TRBJ2-6; D might be TRBD1 (5 bases). Germline assignment: CDR1 MNHEY and CDR2 SVGAGI. V was cut by 5 bases and J by 2 bases, with 10 bases left in between. The CDR3 is 15 amino acids. The CDR3 region is CASSPGFPGANVLTF. The DNA for the CDR3 is TGTGCCAGCAGTCCAGGGTTCCCTGGGGCCAACGTCCTGACTTTC.

This clone was seen only a few times. The rearrangement links TRBV12-5 to TRBJ1-5; TRBD1 aligns across 10 bases. Looked up from germline, CDR1 is LGHNT and CDR2 is FRNRAP. There are 16 residues in the CDR3. Germline trimming cut 3 bases from V and 6 bases from J; bases unmatched to any gene: 8. For the CDR3, the DNA is TGTGCTAGTGGTTTCAACTCCGGGACAGGGGTTCAGCCCCAGCATTTT. Amino acids: CASGFNSGTGVQPQHF. The full variable domain, completed using reference TRBV12-5 and TRBJ1-5, is DARVTQTPRHKVTEMGQEVTMRCQPILGHNTVFWYRQTMMQGLELLAYFRNRAPLDDSGMPKDRFSAEMPDATLATLKIQPSEPRDSAVYFCASGFNSGTGVQPQHFGDGTRLSIL.

The chain couples TRBV12-3 or TRBV12-4 to TRBJ1-5, with TRBD1 matching over 7 bases. The V segment lost 6 bases and the J segment 6 bases; nucleotides outside the gene matches: 5. There are 13 residues in the CDR3. CDR3 in DNA: TGTGCCAGCAGGGCAGGGGGGAGTCAGCCCCAGCATTTT. Its translation is CASRAGGSQPQHF.

The genes are TRBV18 and TRBJ2-3; TRBD1 agrees at 10 bases. V shed 1 base, J shed 9 bases, and the junction held 7 bases outside the gene matches. The CDR3 spans 15 residues. CDR1 and CDR2 from the germline V gene are KGHSH and LQKENI. CDR3 amino acids: CASSPQWTGGETQYF. CDR3 nucleotides: TGTGCCAGCTCACCACAATGGACAGGGGGAGAAACGCAGTATTTT. Drawing the rest from reference TRBV18 and TRBJ2-3, the complete variable domain is NAGVMQNPRHLVRRRGQEARLRCSPMKGHSHVYWYRQLPEEGLKFMVYLQKENIIDESGMPKERFSAEFPKEGPSILRIQQVVRGDSAAYFCASSPQWTGGETQYFGPGTRLTVL.

The chain couples TRBV7-3 to TRBJ2-3; D perhaps matches TRBD2 (5 bases). The CDR3 has 14 amino acids. Trimming removed 5 bases from V and 4 bases from J, with 13 bases in between. Germline assignment: CDR1 SGHTA and CDR2 FQGTGA. CDR3 sequence: CASSPPGRADTQYF. CDR3 bases: TGTGCCAGCAGCCCTCCTGGGAGAGCAGATACGCAGTATTTT.

This chain joins TRBV14 and TRBJ1-2; D is uncertain. CDR1 SGHDN and CDR2 FVKESK come from the germline V gene. The V end was cut by 4 bases, the J end by 5 bases, with 14 bases between. This CDR3 comprises 14 residues. For the CDR3, the DNA is TGTGCCAGCAGCCTTCGGGTTGGCGGGTATGGCTACACCTTC. This gives the protein CASSLRVGGYGYTF.

This rearrangement joins TRBV9 to TRBJ1-2; the D is unclear. With 0 bases removed from V and 1 base from J, the gap between germline ends came to 10 bases. Looked up from germline, CDR1 is SGDLS and CDR2 is YYNGEE. The CDR3 is 15 residues long. Written as DNA, the CDR3 is TGTGCCAGCAGCGTAGATGCGGAGGGTAACTATGGCTACACCTTC. Its protein product is CASSVDAEGNYGYTF.

A few counts support this clone. The chain employs TRBV7-9 and TRBJ1-1; maybe TRBD1 (5 bases). This CDR3 region has 14 residues. The ends were cut back, 1 base at V and 7 bases at J, with 13 bases in the middle. Germline V gene sequence: CDR1 SEHNR, CDR2 FQNEAQ (reference sequence). This CDR3 reads CASSLESGNGEAFF. The CDR3 coding sequence is TGTGCCAGCAGCTTAGAATCAGGGAACGGTGAAGCTTTCTTT.

The V and J genes are TRBV5-1 and TRBJ2-5; D not resolved. This CDR3 has 14 residues. Per germline, CDR1 SGHRS and CDR2 YFSETQ. Trimming pared 0 bases from V and 3 bases from J, leaving 9 bases between. The CDR3 DNA is TGCGCCAGCAGCTTGGGGGCAGAGAAAGAGACCCAGTACTTC. Encoded protein: CASSLGAEKETQYF.

V usage is TRBV5-4 and J usage is TRBJ2-6, with TRBD1 matching over 7 bases. The CDR3 has 16 residues. Losses at the gene ends were 3 bases for V and 0 bases for J; bases not matched to a gene: 3. Per germline, CDR1 SGHNT and CDR2 YYREEE (reference sequence). CDR3 DNA: TGTGCCAGCAGCTCCGGGACAGCCTCTGGGGCCAACGTCCTGACTTTC. This codes for CASSSGTASGANVLTF.

The V gene is TRBV5-1, the J gene TRBJ2-5; 7 nucleotides agree with TRBD1. Per germline, CDR1 SGHRS and CDR2 YFSETQ. V shed 8 bases, J shed 0 bases, and the junction held 10 bases outside the gene matches. The CDR3 is 15 amino acids. The CDR3 DNA reads TGCGCCAGTGGCCCCACGGGACAGAACCAAGAGACCCAGTACTTC. This encodes CASGPTGQNQETQYF.

The chain uses TRBV19 and TRBJ1-6; D might be TRBD1 (6 bases). The CDR3 loop spans 16 amino acids. Trimming pared 6 bases from V and 1 base from J, leaving 13 bases between. Per the germline V gene, CDR1 is LNHDA and CDR2 is SQIVND (reference sequence). The CDR3 coding sequence is TGTGCCAGTAGATCGGACAGCCCGTCCTATAATTCACCCCTCCACTTT. Translation gives CASRSDSPSYNSPLHF.

This clone was recorded a few times. The chain uses TRBV5-4 and TRBJ2-7; D gene ambiguous. The CDR3 is 15 residues long. Trimming cost V 4 bases and J 5 bases, with 19 bases left between them. CDR1 is SGHNT and CDR2 is YYREEE in the germline V gene (reference sequence). CDR3 DNA: TGTGCCAGCAGCCCGGGTCCGCGCGAGCCTCACGAGCAGTACTTC. Encoded protein: CASSPGPREPHEQYF.

The gene calls are TRBV11-3 and TRBJ2-5; D not certain. The CDR3 is 13 amino acids. Germline values: CDR1 SGHNT, CDR2 YENEEA. The V gene lost 6 bases and the J gene lost 2 bases, with 10 bases spanning the gap. Here the CDR3 reads CASSVGLQETQYF. The CDR3 DNA reads as TGTGCCAGCAGTGTCGGGTTGCAAGAGACCCAGTACTTC. The full variable domain, with the rest looked up from reference TRBV11-3 and TRBJ2-5, is EAGVVQSPRYKIIEKKQPVAFWCNPISGHNTLYWYLQNLGQGPELLIRYENEEAVDDSQLPKDRFSAERLKGVDSTLKIQPAELGDSAVYLCASSVGLQETQYFGPGTRLLVL.

V gene TRBV19 combines with J gene TRBJ1-5; no clear D. The CDR3 is made up of 13 amino acids. Germline-derived CDR1 and CDR2 are LNHDA and SQIVND (reference sequence). V lost 3 bases and J 6 bases, leaving 9 bases between the germline ends. CDR3 protein: CASSMSGSQPQHF. The CDR3 DNA sequence: TGTGCCAGTAGTATGTCGGGGAGTCAGCCCCAGCATTTT.